The 12 T cell receptor beta chains presented below share a single source sample, sequenced in a study of blood T cell repertoires in COVID-19. The method was immunoSEQ multiplex PCR; TCRdb's version includes in-frame clones alone and lacks a portion of them. Of about 250,000 clones listed, about 90% were seen once; the top ten hold about 2.1%. The sequencing input was peripheral blood. The receptors were gathered from a woman aged 55-75 years with COVID-19, enrolled during active disease.

The chain combines TRBV7-2 with TRBJ1-1; D remains ambiguous. V gave up 2 bases and J gave up 6 bases, with 10 bases separating them. The germline gives CDR1 SGHTA, CDR2 FQGNSA. This CDR3 comprises 13 residues. The CDR3, as DNA: TGTGCCAGCAGCTTAAGTGCGATTGCTGAAGCTTTCTTT. Translating it yields CASSLSAIAEAFF.

The CDR3, as DNA: TGCGCCAGCAGCCAAGGTAGTAGCGGGGGCTCGAGCTCCTACAATGAGCAGTTCTTC. Translating gives CASSQGSSGGSSSYNEQFF. V is TRBV4-1 and J is TRBJ2-1; the match to TRBD2 covers 9 bases. The V and J ends lost 1 base and 0 bases, in that order; junction bases with no gene match: 10. Germline V lookup: CDR1 MGHRA, CDR2 YSYEKL. The CDR3 has 19 amino acids.

V is TRBV3-1 (or the pseudogene TRBV3-2) and J is TRBJ2-7; TRBD1 matches at 8 bases. The germline V gene encodes CDR1 LGHDT and CDR2 YNNKEL (reference sequence). This CDR3 has 11 amino acids. After removal of 9 bases from V and 7 bases from J, the junction contained 5 bases not matched to a gene. Written as DNA, the CDR3 is TGTGCCAGTTCAACAGGGGGGGAGCAGTACTTC. Translation gives CASSTGGEQYF.

The rearrangement joins TRBV7-9 to TRBJ1-6; perhaps TRBD1 as D (6 bases). Trimming removed 3 bases from V and 5 bases from J, with 17 bases in between. This CDR3 comprises 17 residues. From germline, CDR1 is SEHNR and CDR2 FQNEAQ (reference sequence). This CDR3 reads CASSFSRDNLDNSPLHF. In DNA, the CDR3 is TGTGCCAGCAGCTTTTCCCGGGACAACCTAGATAATTCACCCCTCCACTTT.

The chain joins TRBV7-5 to TRBJ1-2. TRBV7-5 is a listed pseudogene. The CDR3 extends over 12 amino acids. The CDR3 DNA is TGTGCCAGAAGCTTCGGTAAATATGGCTACACCTTC. Translating it yields CARSFGKYGYTF.

The chain recombines TRBV5-6 with TRBJ2-3, with 10 bases aligning to TRBD2. V trimming: 0 bases; J trimming: 3 bases; junction bases outside the gene matches: 7. The CDR3 covers 17 residues. Germline CDR1 SGHDT, CDR2 YYEEEE. The CDR3 sequence is CASSLVGGLARTDTQYF. The CDR3 nucleotides are TGTGCCAGCAGCTTGGTGGGGGGACTAGCGCGTACAGATACGCAGTATTTT.

The genes are TRBV9 and TRBJ1-3; possibly TRBD1 for D (6 bases). Trimming removed 2 bases at V and 4 bases at J, with 16 bases between. Germline assignment: CDR1 SGDLS and CDR2 YYNGEE. The CDR3 runs 16 residues. The CDR3 nucleotides are TGTGCCAGCAGCGTTGACAGCGCAGGGGCCGGAAACACCATATATTTT. Protein: CASSVDSAGAGNTIYF. The entire variable domain, with the rest obtained from reference TRBV9 and TRBJ1-3, is as follows: DSGVTQTPKHLITATGQRVTLRCSPRSGDLSVYWYQQSLDQGLQFLIQYYNGEERAKGNILERFSAQQFPDLHSELNLSSLELGDSALYFCASSVDSAGAGNTIYFGEGSWLTVV.

The rearrangement uses TRBV30 and TRBJ1-1; 8 nucleotides match TRBD1. The J segment lost 5 bases and the V segment lost 3 bases, leaving 5 bases of the junction unmatched. This CDR3 has 13 amino acids. CDR1 is GTSNPN, CDR2 SVGIG, per germline (reference sequence). The CDR3 loop is CAWRIDRGTEAFF. CDR3 in DNA: TGTGCCTGGAGGATCGACAGGGGAACTGAAGCTTTCTTT.

This chain uses TRBV12-3 or TRBV12-4 with TRBJ1-6; possible D gene TRBD1, 5 bases. V was cut by 5 bases and J by 13 bases, with 12 bases left in between. The CDR3 runs 12 residues. The CDR3, as DNA: TGTGCCAGCAGTCCTGACGGGGGGCCCCTCCACTTT. It codes for CASSPDGGPLHF.

V is TRBV6-4 and J is TRBJ1-2; 9 bases fit TRBD1. CDR1 is MRHNA and CDR2 is SNTAGT in the germline V gene. This CDR3 region has 17 residues. V was clipped by 7 bases and J by 6 bases; unmatched bases: 18. The CDR3 protein is CASKIQPGTGSLDGYTF. The CDR3 DNA is TGTGCCAGCAAAATCCAGCCCGGGACAGGGTCGCTAGATGGCTACACCTTC.

The rearrangement links TRBV5-1 to TRBJ1-1; maybe TRBD1 (6 bases). Germline CDR1 SGHRS, CDR2 YFSETQ. Trimming left V 8 bases short and J 6 bases short, with 17 bases between. This CDR3 has 13 residues. CDR3 region: CASNPGGQPEAFF. Here the CDR3 DNA reads TGCGCCAGTAACCCCGGGGGGCAACCTGAAGCTTTCTTT.

This chain connects TRBV19 to TRBJ1-5; 9 bases agree with TRBD1. With 5 bases clipped from V and 3 bases from J, the junction kept 8 bases outside the gene matches. CDR1 and CDR2 from the germline V gene are LNHDA and SQIVND (reference sequence). The CDR3 totals 16 residues. For the CDR3, the DNA is TGTGCCAGTAGTCCCCGGACAGGGGCCCTCAATCAGCCCCAGCATTTT. Encoded protein: CASSPRTGALNQPQHF. Filled out from reference TRBV19 and TRBJ1-5, the complete variable domain reads DGGITQSPKYLFRKEGQNVTLSCEQNLNHDAMYWYRQDPGQGLRLIYYSQIVNDFQKGDIAEGYSVSREKKESFPLTVTSAQKNPTAFYLCASSPRTGALNQPQHFGDGTRLSIL.